This T cell receptor (beta chain) was sequenced during a study of blood T cell repertoires in COVID-19. In the study overall: PBMCs, B-cell-depleted T cells, or T cells provided the cDNA or gDNA that made up the material.

V dropped 5 bases and J dropped 3; count of bases not matched to a gene: 5. CDR3 size: 15 residues. Germline V gene data show CDR1 as LNHDA and CDR2 as SQIVND (reference sequence). Per the original data handling: Counts of nucleated cells, estimated from reference gene primer amplification, were obtained. TCRdb keeps only in-frame clones here, not all; method: immunoSEQ multiplex PCR. The D gene and trimming were derived from the DNA, and the V and J assignments and clone size from that table. Of about 150,000 clones in the sample, around 83% were seen once. This clone appeared a few times. The receptor comes from a woman aged 55-69 years with acute or convalescent COVID-19. The chain has TRBV19 and TRBJ2-3; 10 bases match TRBD1. The sample taken for sequencing was peripheral blood. The DNA for the CDR3 is TGTGCCAGTAGTTTGACAGGGGGCCTTACAGATACGCAGTATTTT. Amino acids: CASSLTGGLTDTQYF.